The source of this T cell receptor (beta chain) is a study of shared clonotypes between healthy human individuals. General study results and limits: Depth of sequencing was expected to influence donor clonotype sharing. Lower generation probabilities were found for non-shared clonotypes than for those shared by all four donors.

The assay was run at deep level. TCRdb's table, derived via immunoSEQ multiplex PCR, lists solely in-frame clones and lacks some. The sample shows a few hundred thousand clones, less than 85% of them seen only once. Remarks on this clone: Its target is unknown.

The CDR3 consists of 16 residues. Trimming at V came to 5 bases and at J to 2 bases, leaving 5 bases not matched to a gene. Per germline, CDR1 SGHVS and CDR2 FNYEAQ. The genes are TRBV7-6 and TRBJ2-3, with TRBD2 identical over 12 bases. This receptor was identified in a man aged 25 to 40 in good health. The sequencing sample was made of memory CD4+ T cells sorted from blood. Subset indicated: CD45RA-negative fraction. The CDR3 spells CASSARTSGTTDTQYF. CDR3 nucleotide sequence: TGTGCCAGCAGCGCCCGGACTAGCGGGACCACAGATACGCAGTATTTT.